These T cell receptor beta chains were read from a single sample in a study of blood T cell repertoires in COVID-19. Some clones are missing from TCRdb's copy, which holds only in-frame ones; the method was immunoSEQ multiplex PCR. The table lists about 130,000 clones, roughly 83% of them singletons. The sample comprised peripheral blood. The receptors were sampled from an elderly woman with acute or convalescent COVID-19. Both conserved end residues are part of each CDR3. Fields, in order: D gene, V gene, clone size, J gene, CDR3 DNA, CDR3 protein. D genes are given only for firm matches. A clone size is listed for some rows: how often the clone was seen (once, few, many), or a class if it is expanded.

d_gene: TRBD2; v_gene: TRBV2; abundance: .; j_gene: TRBJ2-2; CDR3nt: TGTGCCAGAGCGGGGGGTACCACCGGGGAGCTGTTTTTT; CDR3aa: CARAGGTTGELFF
d_gene: .; v_gene: TRBV5-4; abundance: few; j_gene: TRBJ1-1; CDR3nt: TGTGCCAGCAGCCGGGGGGGAGGGTCATGGAACACTGAAGCTTTCTTT; CDR3aa: CASSRGGGSWNTEAFF
d_gene: .; v_gene: TRBV4-2; abundance: .; j_gene: TRBJ1-1; CDR3nt: TGTGCCAGCAGCAAGTCCTTGACTGGAAACACTGAAGCTTTCTTT; CDR3aa: CASSKSLTGNTEAFF
d_gene: TRBD1; v_gene: TRBV7-9; abundance: .; j_gene: TRBJ1-2; CDR3nt: TGTGCCAGCAGCCAGGGGGCCGTTCACTATGGCTACACCTTC; CDR3aa: CASSQGAVHYGYTF
d_gene: TRBD1; v_gene: TRBV29-1; abundance: .; j_gene: TRBJ2-4; CDR3nt: TGCAGCGTTGCTGCGGACAGGAAGGACATTCAGTACTTC; CDR3aa: CSVAADRKDIQYF
d_gene: TRBD2; v_gene: TRBV6-2/TRBV6-3; abundance: .; j_gene: TRBJ2-3; CDR3nt: TGTGCCAGCAGTTACGCGCTAGCGGGGGGAGATACGCAGTATTTT; CDR3aa: CASSYALAGGDTQYF
d_gene: TRBD1; v_gene: TRBV11-2; abundance: .; j_gene: TRBJ2-7; CDR3nt: TGTGCCAGCAGCGCAACCGGGACAGGATACTACGAGCAGTACTTC; CDR3aa: CASSATGTGYYEQYF
d_gene: TRBD1; v_gene: TRBV19; abundance: once; j_gene: TRBJ1-2; CDR3nt: TGTGCCAGTAGTATAAGCGCGACAGGGAACTATGGCTACACCTTC; CDR3aa: CASSISATGNYGYTF
d_gene: .; v_gene: TRBV18; abundance: .; j_gene: TRBJ2-1; CDR3nt: TGTGCCAGCTCACCACCGCAAGGACAGAGCTCCTACAATGAGCAGTTCTTC; CDR3aa: CASSPPQGQSSYNEQFF
d_gene: .; v_gene: TRBV7-2; abundance: .; j_gene: TRBJ1-2; CDR3nt: TGTGCCAGCAGTCCCATGGCCTCCTCTCCAGGGGGCTACACCTTC; CDR3aa: CASSPMASSPGGYTF
d_gene: TRBD1; v_gene: TRBV7-2; abundance: .; j_gene: TRBJ1-1; CDR3nt: TGTGCCAGCAGCTCCACAGGGGGAAGGAACACTGAAGCTTTCTTT; CDR3aa: CASSSTGGRNTEAFF
d_gene: .; v_gene: TRBV29-1; abundance: few; j_gene: TRBJ1-2; CDR3nt: TGCAGCGTTGACGCCCAGGGGTTTAATGGCTACACCTTC; CDR3aa: CSVDAQGFNGYTF
d_gene: TRBD1; v_gene: TRBV25-1; abundance: .; j_gene: TRBJ1-1; CDR3nt: TGTGCCAGCAGTGAAGACAGGGGGTGGGTGAACACTGAAGCTTTCTTT; CDR3aa: CASSEDRGWVNTEAFF
d_gene: .; v_gene: TRBV19; abundance: .; j_gene: TRBJ1-1; CDR3nt: TGTGCCAGTAGTATAGGAGGCACGCTTAACACTGAAGCTTTCTTT; CDR3aa: CASSIGGTLNTEAFF
d_gene: TRBD1; v_gene: TRBV6-5; abundance: once; j_gene: TRBJ1-2; CDR3nt: TGTGCCAGCAGCCAGGACAGGTTTAACTATGGCTACACCTTC; CDR3aa: CASSQDRFNYGYTF
d_gene: .; v_gene: TRBV7-9; abundance: .; j_gene: TRBJ1-1; CDR3nt: TGTGCCAGCAGCTCTACTGGCGGCCCGTTGAACACTGAAGCTTTCTTT; CDR3aa: CASSSTGGPLNTEAFF
d_gene: TRBD1; v_gene: TRBV7-2; abundance: .; j_gene: TRBJ1-1; CDR3nt: TGTGCCAGCAGCTGGACAGGGGCGTCCATGAACACTGAAGCTTTCTTT; CDR3aa: CASSWTGASMNTEAFF
d_gene: TRBD1; v_gene: TRBV2; abundance: .; j_gene: TRBJ1-1; CDR3nt: TGTGCCAGCACCCTGGGACAGAGAAACACTGAAGCTTTCTTT; CDR3aa: CASTLGQRNTEAFF
d_gene: .; v_gene: TRBV3-1/TRBV3-2; abundance: .; j_gene: TRBJ1-2; CDR3nt: TGTGCCAGCAGCCCCCCACAGAGTAACTATGGCTACACCTTC; CDR3aa: CASSPPQSNYGYTF
d_gene: TRBD2; v_gene: TRBV30; abundance: .; j_gene: TRBJ2-1; CDR3nt: TGTGCCTCGACGGGGGGATCAGGATACAATGAGCAGTTCTTC; CDR3aa: CASTGGSGYNEQFF
d_gene: TRBD1; v_gene: TRBV5-6; abundance: few; j_gene: TRBJ1-1; CDR3nt: TGTGCCAGCAGCTTCGGGACAGGGGAACACACTGAAGCTTTCTTT; CDR3aa: CASSFGTGEHTEAFF
d_gene: .; v_gene: TRBV4-1; abundance: .; j_gene: TRBJ1-2; CDR3nt: TGCGCCAGCAGGGCTGGGGCCTATGGCTACACCTTC; CDR3aa: CASRAGAYGYTF
d_gene: .; v_gene: TRBV19; abundance: .; j_gene: TRBJ1-3; CDR3nt: TGTGCCAGTGTGCAGGTGGGAGTGGAGAACACCATATATTTT; CDR3aa: CASVQVGVENTIYF
d_gene: TRBD1; v_gene: TRBV24-1; abundance: .; j_gene: TRBJ1-1; CDR3nt: TGTGCCACCCCCCCCGGACAGGGGATGAACACTGAAGCTTTCTTT; CDR3aa: CATPPGQGMNTEAFF
d_gene: .; v_gene: TRBV9; abundance: .; j_gene: TRBJ1-1; CDR3nt: TGTGCCAGCAGCATGCTAGCGGGCTCTGAAGCTTTCTTT; CDR3aa: CASSMLAGSEAFF
d_gene: .; v_gene: TRBV4-1; abundance: .; j_gene: TRBJ1-1; CDR3nt: TGCGCCAGCAGCCCAAGGGGGGGCACTGAAGCTTTCTTT; CDR3aa: CASSPRGGTEAFF
d_gene: TRBD1; v_gene: TRBV18; abundance: once; j_gene: TRBJ1-1; CDR3nt: TGTGCCAGCTCGTCCCGACAGGGGGTAGACACTGAAGCTTTCTTT; CDR3aa: CASSSRQGVDTEAFF
d_gene: TRBD2; v_gene: TRBV6-2/TRBV6-3; abundance: .; j_gene: TRBJ2-4; CDR3nt: TGTGCCAGCAGCCCCTCAGATAGCGGGGGGTTAGCCAAAAACATTCAGTACTTC; CDR3aa: CASSPSDSGGLAKNIQYF
d_gene: TRBD1; v_gene: TRBV9; abundance: .; j_gene: TRBJ1-5; CDR3nt: TGTGCCAGCAGCGTAGGCCTGCGGACAGGGGGGAATCAGCCCCAGCATTTT; CDR3aa: CASSVGLRTGGNQPQHF
d_gene: .; v_gene: TRBV7-3; abundance: once; j_gene: TRBJ2-3; CDR3nt: TGTGCCAGCAGCTCCCGCAGGGGCACAGATACGCAGTATTTT; CDR3aa: CASSSRRGTDTQYF
d_gene: .; v_gene: TRBV19; abundance: once; j_gene: TRBJ2-2; CDR3nt: TGTGCCAGTATTTACTCCCACTGGGGGGCCGGGGAGCTGTTTTTT; CDR3aa: CASIYSHWGAGELFF
d_gene: TRBD1; v_gene: TRBV2; abundance: .; j_gene: TRBJ1-4; CDR3nt: TGTGCCAGCAAAGGGACAGGGGAAAATGAAAAACTGTTTTTT; CDR3aa: CASKGTGENEKLFF
d_gene: .; v_gene: TRBV27; abundance: .; j_gene: TRBJ2-2; CDR3nt: TGTGCCAGCATCCCGGTGAACACCGGGGAGCTGTTTTTT; CDR3aa: CASIPVNTGELFF
d_gene: TRBD1; v_gene: TRBV10-3; abundance: .; j_gene: TRBJ2-3; CDR3nt: TGTGCCATCAGGGGGCAGGGGGCTTCGGGCACAGATACGCAGTATTTT; CDR3aa: CAIRGQGASGTDTQYF
d_gene: .; v_gene: TRBV10-3; abundance: .; j_gene: TRBJ1-2; CDR3nt: TGTGCCATCAGTGAGACAGAGACCTATGGCTACACCTTC; CDR3aa: CAISETETYGYTF
d_gene: TRBD1; v_gene: TRBV18; abundance: .; j_gene: TRBJ2-2; CDR3nt: TGTGCCAGCTCACCTTCGGGACAGACGATTTACACCGGGGAGCTGTTTTTT; CDR3aa: CASSPSGQTIYTGELFF
d_gene: .; v_gene: TRBV5-1; abundance: .; j_gene: TRBJ2-6; CDR3nt: TGCGCCAGCAGCCTCCGGGAGATATTGGTCGGAGGGGCCAACGTCCTGACTTTC; CDR3aa: CASSLREILVGGANVLTF
d_gene: TRBD1; v_gene: TRBV5-1; abundance: .; j_gene: TRBJ1-2; CDR3nt: TGCGCCAGCAGCTGGACAGGGGGAGGCTACACCTTC; CDR3aa: CASSWTGGGYTF
d_gene: .; v_gene: TRBV5-1; abundance: .; j_gene: TRBJ2-3; CDR3nt: TGCGCCAGCAGCTCCGTTCCGGCGGCAGATACGCAGTATTTT; CDR3aa: CASSSVPAADTQYF
d_gene: .; v_gene: TRBV7-2; abundance: .; j_gene: TRBJ2-1; CDR3nt: TGTGCCAGCAGCTTAGATTGGGGGCGCAGGAGTACACGTGAGCAGTTCTTC; CDR3aa: CASSLDWGRRSTREQFF
d_gene: .; v_gene: TRBV3-1/TRBV3-2; abundance: .; j_gene: TRBJ2-5; CDR3nt: TGTGCCAGCAGCCAAAGACAGTTTGTCCAAGAGACCCAGTACTTC; CDR3aa: CASSQRQFVQETQYF
d_gene: TRBD1; v_gene: TRBV3-1/TRBV3-2; abundance: .; j_gene: TRBJ1-3; CDR3nt: TGTGCCAGCAGCCTGGGTGGAGGGGGCATAGCTGGAAACACCATATATTTT; CDR3aa: CASSLGGGGIAGNTIYF
d_gene: TRBD1; v_gene: TRBV4-1; abundance: .; j_gene: TRBJ1-2; CDR3nt: TGCGCCAGCAGCCAAGATCGGGCAGGGGGCACCTTAGCATCTAAGGGCTATGGCTACACCTTC; CDR3aa: CASSQDRAGGTLASKGYGYTF
d_gene: .; v_gene: TRBV12-2; abundance: .; j_gene: TRBJ2-1; CDR3nt: TGTGCAAGTCGCCGATATAGCGGGGGGCTTGACCATGAGCAGTTCTTC; CDR3aa: CASRRYSGGLDHEQFF
d_gene: .; v_gene: TRBV30; abundance: .; j_gene: TRBJ2-4; CDR3nt: TGTGCCTGGAGTGGGTTGTGGGCCATTCAGTACTTC; CDR3aa: CAWSGLWAIQYF
d_gene: .; v_gene: TRBV30; abundance: .; j_gene: TRBJ1-2; CDR3nt: TGTGCCTGGAGTCCACGTCAGGGGTCGGGTGCGGCCTTC; CDR3aa: CAWSPRQGSGAAF
d_gene: .; v_gene: TRBV6-2/TRBV6-3; abundance: few; j_gene: TRBJ1-1; CDR3nt: TGTGCCAGCAACCCCGTCGGTTGGCAGGGAACCGGCACTGAAGCTTTCTTT; CDR3aa: CASNPVGWQGTGTEAFF
d_gene: .; v_gene: TRBV6-4; abundance: .; j_gene: TRBJ2-7; CDR3nt: TGTGCCACTATAAGAGGGACACCAGACTACGAGCAGTACTTC; CDR3aa: CATIRGTPDYEQYF
d_gene: .; v_gene: TRBV7-2; abundance: .; j_gene: TRBJ2-2; CDR3nt: TGTGCCAGCAGCTTAGTTGGGCAGCTTATTAACACCGGGGAGCTGTTTTTT; CDR3aa: CASSLVGQLINTGELFF
d_gene: TRBD1; v_gene: TRBV10-3; abundance: .; j_gene: TRBJ1-5; CDR3nt: TGTGCCATCAGTGCGGGACAGGGAAGCAATCAGCCCCAGCATTTT; CDR3aa: CAISAGQGSNQPQHF
d_gene: .; v_gene: TRBV21-1; abundance: .; j_gene: TRBJ1-1; CDR3nt: TGTGCCAGCAGGGGGACAGGGGGTTTGAACACTGAAGCTTTCTTT; CDR3aa: CASRGTGGLNTEAFF
d_gene: .; v_gene: TRBV15; abundance: few; j_gene: TRBJ1-3; CDR3nt: TGTGCCACCAGTAGAGACGGTGCCTCTGGAAACACCATATATTTT; CDR3aa: CATSRDGASGNTIYF
d_gene: .; v_gene: TRBV4-1; abundance: .; j_gene: TRBJ1-4; CDR3nt: TGCGCCAGCAACCCTCTACTACGGTTCGGAAAACTGTTTTTT; CDR3aa: CASNPLLRFGKLFF
d_gene: .; v_gene: TRBV7-2; abundance: .; j_gene: TRBJ2-3; CDR3nt: TGTGCCAGCACCCTACCAGGGGTTAGCACAGATACGCAGTATTTT; CDR3aa: CASTLPGVSTDTQYF
d_gene: TRBD2; v_gene: TRBV2; abundance: once; j_gene: TRBJ2-3; CDR3nt: TGTGCCAGCAACGAAGCGGGGGGAGATACGCAGTATTTT; CDR3aa: CASNEAGGDTQYF
d_gene: TRBD1; v_gene: TRBV3-1/TRBV3-2; abundance: .; j_gene: TRBJ1-1; CDR3nt: TGTGCCAGCAGCCAGGGGGGACAGGGGAAGTCTGAAGCTTTCTTT; CDR3aa: CASSQGGQGKSEAFF
d_gene: TRBD2; v_gene: TRBV6-4; abundance: .; j_gene: TRBJ2-1; CDR3nt: TGTGCCAGCAGGAAACTAGCGAGCTCCTACAATGAGCAGTTCTTC; CDR3aa: CASRKLASSYNEQFF